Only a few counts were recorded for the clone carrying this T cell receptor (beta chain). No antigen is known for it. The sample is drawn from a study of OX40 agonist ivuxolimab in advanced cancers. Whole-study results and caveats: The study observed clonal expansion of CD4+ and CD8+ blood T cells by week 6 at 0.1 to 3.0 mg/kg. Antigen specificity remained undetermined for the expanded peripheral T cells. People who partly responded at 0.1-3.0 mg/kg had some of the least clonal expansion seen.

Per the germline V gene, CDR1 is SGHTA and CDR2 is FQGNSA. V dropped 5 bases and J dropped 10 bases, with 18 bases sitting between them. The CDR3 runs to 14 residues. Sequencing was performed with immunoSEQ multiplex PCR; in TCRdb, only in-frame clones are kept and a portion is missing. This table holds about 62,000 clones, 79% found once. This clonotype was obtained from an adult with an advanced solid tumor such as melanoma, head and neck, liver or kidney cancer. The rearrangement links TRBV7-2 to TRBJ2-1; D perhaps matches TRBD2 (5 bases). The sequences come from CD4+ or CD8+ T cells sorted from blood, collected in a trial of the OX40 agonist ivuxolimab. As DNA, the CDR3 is TGTGCCAGCAGCCCCCAGGCGCCTAGCCAGGAGCAGTTCTTC. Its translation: CASSPQAPSQEQFF.